These T cell receptor beta chains were read from a single sample in a study of T cell responses to AZD1222 COVID-19 vaccine. Libraries were prepared by immunoSEQ multiplex PCR; TCRdb keeps only in-frame clonotypes and omits some of them. The data contain roughly 120,000 clones, over 75% of them singletons. Here the sequenced sample was peripheral blood, taken 28 days after the second dose of the MenACWY control vaccine. The receptors shown here come from an adult who received the MenACWY meningococcal vaccine as a control. CDR3s include the opening cysteine and the closing phenylalanine or tryptophan. A D gene is named only where the DNA matches it firmly. The size field is filled for only some rows; it gives once, few, many or a size class.

v_call: TRBV5-1; clone_size: -; d_call: -; j_call: TRBJ2-3; cdr3_nt: TGCGCCAGCAGCCCTGGACACAATACGTTAACAGATACGCAGTATTTT; cdr3_aa: CASSPGHNTLTDTQYF
v_call: TRBV28; clone_size: -; d_call: -; j_call: TRBJ2-3; cdr3_nt: TGTGCCAGCAGTTTGCCCTTAGCTGGTCTACCCACAGATACGCAGTATTTT; cdr3_aa: CASSLPLAGLPTDTQYF
v_call: TRBV19; clone_size: -; d_call: -; j_call: TRBJ1-2; cdr3_nt: TGTGCCAGTAGTATCCCCCCCGCTGGGGGCTACACCTTC; cdr3_aa: CASSIPPAGGYTF
v_call: TRBV28; clone_size: once; d_call: -; j_call: TRBJ1-3; cdr3_nt: TGTGCCAGCAGTTCCCGACTACACTCTGGAAACACCATATATTTT; cdr3_aa: CASSSRLHSGNTIYF
v_call: TRBV14; clone_size: -; d_call: TRBD2; j_call: TRBJ2-2; cdr3_nt: TGTGCCAGCAGCCAAGTCGGGGGACTAGTGGACACCGGGGAGCTGTTTTTT; cdr3_aa: CASSQVGGLVDTGELFF
v_call: TRBV11-2; clone_size: -; d_call: -; j_call: TRBJ2-5; cdr3_nt: TGTGCCAGCAAAAGGGTGTACCAAGAGACCCAGTACTTC; cdr3_aa: CASKRVYQETQYF
v_call: TRBV7-2; clone_size: -; d_call: -; j_call: TRBJ1-6; cdr3_nt: TGTGCCAGCAGCCCAGTCCCTGTAGGGAGACCCCTCCACTTT; cdr3_aa: CASSPVPVGRPLHF
v_call: TRBV5-1; clone_size: -; d_call: TRBD1; j_call: TRBJ2-7; cdr3_nt: TGCGCCAGCAGCTTGGCCCCCGGGACAGGGTTCTACGAGCAGTACTTC; cdr3_aa: CASSLAPGTGFYEQYF
v_call: TRBV5-1; clone_size: -; d_call: TRBD2; j_call: TRBJ2-7; cdr3_nt: TGCGCCAGCAGCTTGGGCCTAGCGGGGTTTACCTACGAGCAGTACTTC; cdr3_aa: CASSLGLAGFTYEQYF
v_call: TRBV7-8; clone_size: -; d_call: TRBD1; j_call: TRBJ1-1; cdr3_nt: TGTGCCAGCGCGCCGGACAGGGGGAACACTGAAGCTTTCTTT; cdr3_aa: CASAPDRGNTEAFF
v_call: TRBV5-1; clone_size: -; d_call: TRBD2; j_call: TRBJ2-7; cdr3_nt: TGCGCCAGCAGCCCAAGACTAGCGGCTTACGAGCAGTACTTC; cdr3_aa: CASSPRLAAYEQYF
v_call: TRBV2; clone_size: -; d_call: -; j_call: TRBJ1-1; cdr3_nt: TGTGCCAGCAGTGGGGCGCGGAGGGGTCTTTTATCGGACACTGAAGCTTTCTTT; cdr3_aa: CASSGARRGLLSDTEAFF
v_call: TRBV6-5; clone_size: -; d_call: TRBD1; j_call: TRBJ1-1; cdr3_nt: TGTGCCAGCAGGCCGGGACAGGGGGCTGAAGCTTTCTTT; cdr3_aa: CASRPGQGAEAFF
v_call: TRBV27; clone_size: -; d_call: -; j_call: TRBJ1-1; cdr3_nt: TGTGCCAGCAGTTTAAGAAATGGATTTCTTCAGGCTTTCTTT; cdr3_aa: CASSLRNGFLQAFF
v_call: TRBV24-1; clone_size: -; d_call: -; j_call: TRBJ1-5; cdr3_nt: TGTGCCACCAGTGATGGGGGCAGGGATAGCAATCAGCCCCAGCATTTT; cdr3_aa: CATSDGGRDSNQPQHF
v_call: TRBV7-2; clone_size: -; d_call: -; j_call: TRBJ2-7; cdr3_nt: TGTGCCAGCAGCTTAGCAGGACCGCCCTCGGGATACGAGCAGTACTTC; cdr3_aa: CASSLAGPPSGYEQYF